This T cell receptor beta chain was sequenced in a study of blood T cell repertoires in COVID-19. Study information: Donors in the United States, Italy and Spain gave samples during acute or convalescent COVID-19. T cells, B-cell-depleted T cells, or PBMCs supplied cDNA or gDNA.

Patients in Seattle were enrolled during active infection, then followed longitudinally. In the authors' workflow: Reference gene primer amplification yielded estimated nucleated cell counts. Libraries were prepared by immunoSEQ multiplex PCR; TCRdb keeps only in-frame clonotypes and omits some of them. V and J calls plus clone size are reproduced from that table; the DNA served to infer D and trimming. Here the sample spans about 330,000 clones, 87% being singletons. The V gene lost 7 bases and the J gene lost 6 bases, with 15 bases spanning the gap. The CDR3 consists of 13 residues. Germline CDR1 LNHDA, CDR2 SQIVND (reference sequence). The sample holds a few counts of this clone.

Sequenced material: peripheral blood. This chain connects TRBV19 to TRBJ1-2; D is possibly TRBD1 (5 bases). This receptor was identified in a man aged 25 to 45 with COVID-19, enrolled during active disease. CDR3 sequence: CASIDSIHHGYTF. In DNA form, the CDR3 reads TGTGCCAGTATAGACAGTATCCACCATGGCTACACCTTC.